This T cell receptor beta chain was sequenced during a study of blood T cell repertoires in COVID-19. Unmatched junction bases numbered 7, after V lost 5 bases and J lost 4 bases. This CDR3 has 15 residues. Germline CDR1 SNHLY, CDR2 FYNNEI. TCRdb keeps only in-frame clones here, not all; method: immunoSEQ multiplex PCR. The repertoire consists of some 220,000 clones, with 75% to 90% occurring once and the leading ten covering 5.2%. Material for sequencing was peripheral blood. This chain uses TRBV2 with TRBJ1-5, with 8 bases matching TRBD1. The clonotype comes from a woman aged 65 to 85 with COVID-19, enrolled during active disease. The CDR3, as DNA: TGTGCCAGCAGTACCGGGACAGGCCGGAATCAGCCCCAGCATTTT. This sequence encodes CASSTGTGRNQPQHF.